This is a list of T cell receptor beta chains from one sample in a study of shared clonotypes between healthy human individuals. TCRdb's copy holds only in-frame clones and misses some; the assay was immunoSEQ multiplex PCR. The sample includes millions of clones, about 93% of them seen just once. The sample consisted of naive CD8+ T cells from PBMCs. The receptors here all came from a man aged 18 to 29 in good health. Some clones in this sample may be carry-over from other donors' samples. Both conserved end residues are part of each CDR3. The order of the fields is D gene, V gene, J gene, clone size, CDR3 protein, CDR3 DNA. A D gene is named only where the DNA matches it firmly. Clone size is not always given. Where it is, it says once, few, many or a class for expanded clones.

>.|TRBV4-1|TRBJ1-5|.
CASSQGGIGNQPQHF
TGCGCCAGCAGCCAAGGGGGGATCGGCAATCAGCCCCAGCATTTT
>.|TRBV6-5|TRBJ2-3|.
CASSPDLEDTDTQYF
TGTGCCAGCAGTCCGGACTTGGAGGACACAGATACGCAGTATTTT
>TRBD2|TRBV28|TRBJ2-1|.
CASMASGISYNEQFF
TGTGCCAGCATGGCTAGCGGGATATCCTACAATGAGCAGTTCTTC
>.|TRBV27|TRBJ2-1|.
CASSSSPYNEQFF
TGTGCCAGCAGTTCATCGCCTTACAATGAGCAGTTCTTC
>.|TRBV15|TRBJ2-1|.
CATSRQLANEQFF
TGTGCCACCAGCAGACAACTAGCTAATGAGCAGTTCTTC
>.|TRBV27|TRBJ2-2|.
CASRGRNTGELFF
TGTGCCAGCAGGGGCAGGAACACCGGGGAGCTGTTTTTT
>.|TRBV7-2|TRBJ2-5|.
CASSLEWRGETQYF
TGTGCCAGCAGCTTAGAGTGGCGTGGGGAGACCCAGTACTTC
>.|TRBV7-6|TRBJ2-3|.
CASSRTPPPSEGTDTQYF
TGTGCCAGCAGCCGGACCCCACCACCTAGCGAAGGCACAGATACGCAGTATTTT
>.|TRBV10-3|TRBJ2-3|.
CAISGEGVADTQYF
TGTGCCATCAGTGGCGAGGGAGTAGCAGATACGCAGTATTTT
>TRBD1|TRBV4-1|TRBJ1-2|.
CASSQGAGGNYGYTF
TGCGCCAGCAGCCAAGGGGCAGGGGGCAACTATGGCTACACCTTC
>.|TRBV27|TRBJ1-2|.
CASSLGRADGYTF
TGTGCCAGCAGTTTAGGCAGGGCCGATGGCTACACCTTC
>.|TRBV4-2|TRBJ1-4|.
CASSHPGGEGEKLFF
TGTGCCAGCAGCCACCCGGGGGGCGAGGGAGAAAAACTGTTTTTT
>TRBD2|TRBV5-6|TRBJ2-7|.
CASSPGGSGLYEQYF
TGTGCCAGCAGCCCCGGAGGTAGCGGGCTTTACGAGCAGTACTTC
>.|TRBV6-5|TRBJ1-2|.
CASSYSAGNYGYTF
TGTGCCAGCAGTTATTCAGCAGGGAACTATGGCTACACCTTC
>.|TRBV10-3|TRBJ1-3|.
CAISEGRVSGNTIYF
TGTGCCATCAGTGAGGGACGGGTCTCTGGAAACACCATATATTTT
>.|TRBV2|TRBJ1-1|.
CASSARRGTEAFF
TGTGCCAGCAGTGCTAGGAGGGGCACTGAAGCTTTCTTT
>.|TRBV10-3|TRBJ1-1|.
CAIPRGLEAFF
TGTGCCATCCCCCGGGGTCTTGAAGCTTTCTTT
>.|TRBV9|TRBJ2-7|.
CASAGGDYEQYF
TGTGCCAGCGCCGGAGGGGACTACGAGCAGTACTTC
>TRBD2|TRBV5-1|TRBJ2-7|.
CASSLTKSGTPSYEQYF
TGCGCCAGCAGCTTGACCAAAAGCGGGACTCCGTCCTACGAGCAGTACTTC
>TRBD2|TRBV7-2|TRBJ2-1|.
CASSWARELYNEQFF
TGTGCCAGCAGCTGGGCGCGGGAGTTATACAATGAGCAGTTCTTC
>TRBD1|TRBV19|TRBJ2-7|.
CASSTNLGQVWDEQYF
TGTGCCAGTAGTACCAACCTCGGACAGGTTTGGGACGAGCAGTACTTC
>.|TRBV28|TRBJ1-1|.
CASSQTLGTEAFF
TGTGCCAGCAGCCAAACTCTCGGCACTGAAGCTTTCTTT
>.|TRBV27|TRBJ2-3|once
CASSPLGLREEGTDTQYF
TGTGCCAGCAGTCCCCTCGGGCTGAGGGAGGAAGGCACAGATACGCAGTATTTT
>.|TRBV7-9|TRBJ2-1|.
CASSLRVGSSYNEQFF
TGTGCCAGCAGCTTACGGGTCGGGAGCTCCTACAATGAGCAGTTCTTC
>.|TRBV29-1|TRBJ1-2|.
CSVDPGPGTRVYGYTF
TGCAGCGTTGATCCCGGACCAGGGACGCGGGTCTATGGCTACACCTTC
>TRBD1|TRBV5-6|TRBJ2-7|.
CASTDTGVEQYF
TGTGCCAGCACCGATACAGGGGTCGAGCAGTACTTC
>.|TRBV6-1|TRBJ2-1|.
CASSDSGKSSYNEQFF
TGTGCCAGCAGTGATAGCGGAAAGAGCTCCTACAATGAGCAGTTCTTC
>.|TRBV11-2|TRBJ1-1|.
CASEVLMNTEAFF
TGTGCCTCGGAGGTCCTCATGAACACTGAAGCTTTCTTT
>.|TRBV7-9|TRBJ2-7|.
CASSLARGTSYEQYF
TGTGCCAGCAGCTTAGCTCGCGGGACGTCCTACGAGCAGTACTTC
>TRBD1|TRBV5-6|TRBJ2-7|.
CASSLAGTGLSYEQYF
TGTGCCAGCAGCTTGGCGGGGACAGGACTATCCTACGAGCAGTACTTC
>TRBD2|TRBV9|TRBJ2-7|.
CASSAGTSGTYEQYF
TGTGCCAGCAGCGCCGGGACTAGCGGGACGTACGAGCAGTACTTC
>.|TRBV27|TRBJ2-7|.
CASSLSGGRSPFYEQYF
TGTGCCAGCAGTTTATCGGGGGGCCGATCCCCGTTTTATGAGCAGTACTTC
>.|TRBV2|TRBJ2-1|.
CASKTGYSVPDEQFF
TGTGCCAGCAAAACCGGGTATTCGGTCCCGGATGAGCAGTTCTTC
>TRBD2|TRBV28|TRBJ2-5|.
CASSRLAEKETQYF
TGTGCCAGCAGCCGACTAGCGGAAAAAGAGACCCAGTACTTC
>.|TRBV4-1|TRBJ2-5|.
CASNGPRGTQYF
TGCGCCAGCAACGGCCCGCGGGGGACCCAGTACTTC
>.|TRBV7-3|TRBJ2-2|.
CASSAEDSILFPGELFF
TGTGCCAGCAGCGCCGAGGACAGTATCCTTTTTCCCGGGGAGCTGTTTTTT
>.|TRBV5-6|TRBJ2-7|once
CASSPWGASGAYEQYF
TGTGCCAGCAGCCCTTGGGGAGCCTCTGGGGCCTACGAGCAGTACTTC
>.|TRBV10-3|TRBJ2-7|.
CAISEGVSYEQYF
TGTGCCATCAGTGAAGGGGTTTCCTACGAGCAGTACTTC
>.|TRBV28|TRBJ2-7|.
CASSPPGRTYEQYF
TGTGCCAGCAGTCCGCCGGGAAGAACCTACGAGCAGTACTTC
>TRBD1|TRBV2|TRBJ1-2|once
CASSQGQAANYGYTF
TGTGCCAGCAGCCAGGGACAGGCAGCTAACTATGGCTACACCTTC
>TRBD2|TRBV27|TRBJ2-1|.
CASSLSTSGSRNEQFF
TGTGCCAGCAGTTTGTCAACTAGCGGGAGTAGGAATGAGCAGTTCTTC
>TRBD1|TRBV29-1|TRBJ1-1|.
CSVEDPTGVSEAFF
TGCAGCGTTGAAGACCCGACAGGGGTAAGTGAAGCTTTCTTT